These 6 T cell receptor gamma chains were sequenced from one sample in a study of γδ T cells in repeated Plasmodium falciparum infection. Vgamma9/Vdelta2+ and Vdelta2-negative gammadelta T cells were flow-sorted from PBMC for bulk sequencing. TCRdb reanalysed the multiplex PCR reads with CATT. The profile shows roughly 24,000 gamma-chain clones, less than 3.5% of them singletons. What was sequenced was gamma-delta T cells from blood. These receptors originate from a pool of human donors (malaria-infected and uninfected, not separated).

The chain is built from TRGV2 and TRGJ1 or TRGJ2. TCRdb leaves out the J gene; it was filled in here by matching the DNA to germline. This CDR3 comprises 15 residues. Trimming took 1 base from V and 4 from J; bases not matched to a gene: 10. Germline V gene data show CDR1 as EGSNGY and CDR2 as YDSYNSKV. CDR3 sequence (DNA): TGTGCCACCTGGGACGGCCGACAAACATATTATAAGAAACTCTTT. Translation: CATWDGRQTYYKKLF.

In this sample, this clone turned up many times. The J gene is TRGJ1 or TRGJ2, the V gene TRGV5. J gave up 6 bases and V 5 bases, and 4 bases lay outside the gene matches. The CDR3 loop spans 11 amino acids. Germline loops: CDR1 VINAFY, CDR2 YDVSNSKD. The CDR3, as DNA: TGTGCCACCTGGGTGTGTTATAAGAAACTCTTT. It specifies CATWVCYKKLF.

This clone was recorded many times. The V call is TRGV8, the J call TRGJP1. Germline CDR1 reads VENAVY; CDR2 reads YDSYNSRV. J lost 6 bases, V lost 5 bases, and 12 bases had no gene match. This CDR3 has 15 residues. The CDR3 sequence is CATWVAERAGWFKIF. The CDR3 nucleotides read TGTGCCACCTGGGTAGCAGAAAGGGCTGGTTGGTTCAAGATATTT.

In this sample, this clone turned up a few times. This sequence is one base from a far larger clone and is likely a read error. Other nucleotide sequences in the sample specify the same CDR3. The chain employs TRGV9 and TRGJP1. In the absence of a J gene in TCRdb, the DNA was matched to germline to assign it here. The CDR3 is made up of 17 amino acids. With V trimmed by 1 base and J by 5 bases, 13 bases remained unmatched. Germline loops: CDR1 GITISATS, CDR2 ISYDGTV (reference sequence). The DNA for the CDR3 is TGTGCCTTGTGGGAGGTTTTTTCCCAAAGGACTGGTTGGTTCAAGATATTT. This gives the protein CALWEVFSQRTGWFKIF.

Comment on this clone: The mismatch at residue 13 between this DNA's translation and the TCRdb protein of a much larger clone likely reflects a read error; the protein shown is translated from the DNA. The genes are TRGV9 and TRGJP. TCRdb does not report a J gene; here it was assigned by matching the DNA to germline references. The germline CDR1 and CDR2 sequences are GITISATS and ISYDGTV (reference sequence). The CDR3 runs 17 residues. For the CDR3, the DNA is TGTGCCTTGTGGGAGGTGAATCCTGAGTTGGGCAAAAGAATCAAGGTATTT. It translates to CALWEVNPELGKRIKVF.

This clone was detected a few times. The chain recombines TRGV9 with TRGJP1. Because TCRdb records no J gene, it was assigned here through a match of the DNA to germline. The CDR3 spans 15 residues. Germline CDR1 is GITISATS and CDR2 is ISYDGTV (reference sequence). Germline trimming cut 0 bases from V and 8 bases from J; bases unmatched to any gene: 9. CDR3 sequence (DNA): TGTGCCTTGTGGGAGGTGCAGCTCCGAGGTTGGTTCAAGATATTT. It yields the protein CALWEVQLRGWFKIF.